This T cell receptor (beta chain) stems from a study of blood T cell repertoires in COVID-19. Generated by immunoSEQ multiplex PCR, the TCRdb table keeps only in-frame clones and is missing some. In the table there are about 81,000 clones, 89% of which are singletons. From germline, CDR1 is SGHDT and CDR2 YYEEEE. CDR3 length equals 15 residues. V was trimmed by 4 bases and J by 0 bases, leaving 11 bases between them. The receptor was isolated from a man between 70 and 80 years old with active or convalescent COVID-19. Sequencing was carried out using peripheral blood. The J gene is TRBJ1-5, the V gene TRBV5-6, with D unresolved. This CDR3 is CASSLQPYSNQPQHF. In DNA, the CDR3 is TGTGCCAGCAGCCTACAGCCTTATAGCAATCAGCCCCAGCATTTT. Full variable domain (rest looked up from reference TRBV5-6 and TRBJ1-5): DAGVTQSPTHLIKTRGQQVTLRCSPKSGHDTVSWYQQALGQGPQFIFQYYEEEERQRGNFPDRFSGHQFPNYSSELNVNALLLGDSALYLCASSLQPYSNQPQHFGDGTRLSIL.